Following are 10 T cell receptor beta chains from one sample sequenced in a study of early T cells in non-severe SARS-CoV-2 infection. In TCRdb, the 5' RACE reads were re-called with MiXCR into one record per CDR3 protein. The sample holds about 50,000 distinct CDR3 sequences, about 9.3% seen once. Specimen: whole blood. Receptor source: an adult who was a healthcare worker with PCR-confirmed SARS-CoV-2 infection or an uninfected control (not recorded which).

The table lists this clonotype with many counts. The rearrangement uses TRBV28 and TRBJ2-1; 7 bases agree with TRBD1. The CDR3 extends over 13 amino acids. Germline CDR1 is MDHEN and CDR2 is SYDVKM. The V segment lost 6 bases and the J segment 7 bases; nucleotides outside the gene matches: 6. CDR3 sequence: CASSKTGLNEQFF. CDR3 nucleotides: TGTGCCAGCAGCAAGACAGGGTTGAATGAGCAGTTCTTC.

This clonotype was seen repeatedly, ten times or more. CDR3 loop: CSAGRGVGETQYF. The CDR3 DNA reads as TGCAGCGCCGGACGGGGAGTAGGAGAGACCCAGTACTTC. The chain carries TRBV29-1 and TRBJ2-5; possibly TRBD2 for D (5 bases). The ends were cut back, 7 bases at V and 4 bases at J, with 16 bases in the middle. This CDR3 has 13 residues. Germline lookup yields CDR1 SQVTM and CDR2 ANQGSEA. Full variable domain (remainder filled in from reference TRBV29-1 and TRBJ2-5): SAVISQKPSRDICQRGTSLTIQCQVDSQVTMMFWYRQQPGQSLTLIATANQGSEATYESGFVIDKFPISRPNLTFSTLTVSNMSPEDSSIYLCSAGRGVGETQYFGPGTRLLVL.

The rearrangement uses TRBV10-2 and TRBJ2-1; D ambiguous. Germline CDR1 is WSHSY and CDR2 is SAAADI. The V gene lost 6 bases and the J gene lost 2 bases, with 2 bases spanning the gap. The CDR3 has 11 amino acids. The CDR3 sequence: CASRPYNEQFF. CDR3 coding DNA: TGCGCCAGCAGACCCTACAATGAGCAGTTCTTC.

This clonotype has at least ten counts. V is TRBV5-4 and J is TRBJ2-3; tentatively, D is TRBD2 (5 bases). The germline V gene encodes CDR1 SGHNT and CDR2 YYREEE (reference sequence). Deletions cut 5 bases from V and 3 bases from J, with 22 bases between. There are 17 residues in the CDR3. The CDR3 DNA sequence: TGTGCCAGCAGGCTCCGACGGAGCGGAGAACTTACAGATACGCAGTATTTT. It is translated as CASRLRRSGELTDTQYF.

This clonotype occurred a few times. CDR3 DNA: TGCAGCGTTGAGGGAGCGGACTTTTACAATGAGCAGTTCTTC. Amino acid sequence: CSVEGADFYNEQFF. The V and J genes are TRBV29-1 and TRBJ2-1; a possible D gene is TRBD2 (5 bases). Deletions cut 3 bases from V and 4 bases from J, with 13 bases between. Germline lookup yields CDR1 SQVTM and CDR2 ANQGSEA. CDR3 length equals 14 residues.

Note on this clonotype: This may be a read error, as it is one base from a much larger clone. The chain uses TRBV6-6 and TRBJ1-1; 11 positions match TRBD1. The CDR3 length is 18 residues. CDR1 and CDR2 (germline): MNHNY, SVGAGI (reference sequence). The DNA of the CDR3 is TGTGCCAGCAGTCCTTTCGGACAGGGGGCCCTAATGAACACTGTAGCTTTCTTT. Protein sequence: CASSPFGQGALMNTVAFF.

Ten or more counts support this clonotype. The chain employs TRBV6-4 and TRBJ1-2; D is unresolved. The V gene lost 0 bases and the J gene lost 2 bases, with 7 bases spanning the gap. CDR3 length: 14 amino acids. Germline V gene lookup returns CDR1 MRHNA and CDR2 SNTAGT. This chain's CDR3 is CASSDSNKNYGYTF. The CDR3 bases are TGTGCCAGCAGTGACTCGAACAAGAACTATGGCTACACCTTC.

CDR3 sequence: CASRSTGGAEKLFF. DNA of the CDR3: TGCGCCAGCAGGTCGACAGGAGGGGCTGAAAAACTGTTTTTT. V and J are TRBV5-1 and TRBJ1-4; TRBD1 is a possible D gene (6 bases). The germline V gene encodes CDR1 SGHRS and CDR2 YFSETQ. This CDR3 has 14 residues. V lost 5 bases to trimming and J lost 7 bases, with 15 bases between them.

At least ten counts were recorded for this clonotype. The chain joins TRBV6-5 to TRBJ2-7; perhaps TRBD2 as D (5 bases). CDR1 is MNHEY and CDR2 is SVGAGI in the germline V gene. This CDR3 comprises 14 residues. V lost 9 bases to trimming and J lost 0 bases, with 15 bases between them. CDR3 in amino acids: CASRPSGSSYEQYF. The DNA of the CDR3 is TGTGCCAGTAGGCCTTCGGGGAGCTCCTACGAGCAGTACTTC.

The V call is TRBV20-1, the J call TRBJ2-2; D gene ambiguous. The V gene lost 4 bases and the J gene lost 0 bases, with 9 bases spanning the gap. The CDR3 extends over 14 amino acids. From germline, CDR1 is DFQATT and CDR2 SNEGSKA (reference sequence). Written as DNA, the CDR3 is TGCAGTGCTAAGGATAGGACGAACACCGGGGAGCTGTTTTTT. It is translated as CSAKDRTNTGELFF.